Shown below are 9 T cell receptor beta chains from a single sample sequenced in a study of cytomegalovirus exposure and HLA in healthy donors. 13 Jbeta primers and 60 Vbeta primers were used for the PCR. TCRdb keeps only in-frame clones here, not all; method: immunoSEQ multiplex PCR. The table has about 170,000 clones, approximately 85% seen once; the top ten hold approximately 2.5%. Source material: PBMCs. The receptors derive from a man aged 25 to 40 in good health and CMV-seropositive.

J is TRBJ2-3 and V is TRBV29-1; 7 nucleotides align to TRBD2. Looked up from germline, CDR1 is SQVTM and CDR2 is ANQGSEA. The CDR3 totals 13 residues. Germline trimming cut 4 bases from V and 7 bases from J; bases unmatched to any gene: 8. The CDR3 DNA reads TGCAGCGTTGCGCTAGCGGACACGTATACGCAGTATTTT. This translates into CSVALADTYTQYF.

This clone was recorded a few times. The V gene is TRBV6-5, the J gene TRBJ1-1, with D possibly being TRBD1 (5 bases). CDR1 and CDR2 from the germline V gene are MNHEY and SVGAGI. This CDR3 has 14 amino acids. Trimming removed 7 bases from V and 0 bases from J, with 12 bases in between. The DNA for the CDR3 is TGTGCCAGCACTTCAGGGCGAATGAACACTGAAGCTTTCTTT. Translation gives CASTSGRMNTEAFF.

The V call is TRBV5-1, the J call TRBJ1-1; unclear D gene. V shed 1 base and J shed 0 bases, with 16 bases lying between them. The CDR3 consists of 17 residues. Germline V gene sequence: CDR1 SGHRS, CDR2 YFSETQ. CDR3 region: CASSLSWEGIMNTEAFF. CDR3 bases: TGCGCCAGCAGCTTGAGTTGGGAGGGTATCATGAACACTGAAGCTTTCTTT.

The V and J genes are TRBV6-5 and TRBJ2-7, with a tentative D call TRBD2 (6 bases). CDR3 length: 13 amino acids. Trimming stripped 5 bases from V and 3 bases from J, with 11 bases between. Germline V CDR1 and CDR2: MNHEY, SVGAGI. The CDR3 reads CASSAGLYYEQYF. CDR3 nucleotides: TGTGCCAGCAGTGCGGGACTGTACTACGAGCAGTACTTC.

The CDR3 loop reads CASSPPLGGLETQYF. CDR3 coding DNA: TGTGCCAGCAGCCCGCCCCTGGGGGGATTAGAGACCCAGTACTTC. The chain employs TRBV11-2 and TRBJ2-5; TRBD2 might be the D (6 bases). The germline V and J ends were trimmed by 5 bases and 4 bases, with 17 bases remaining between them. This CDR3 has 15 residues. Looked up from germline, CDR1 is SGHAT and CDR2 is FQNNGV.

The chain has TRBV19 and TRBJ2-1; the match to TRBD2 covers 14 bases. Germline V lookup: CDR1 LNHDA, CDR2 SQIVND (reference sequence). This CDR3 is built from 17 residues. With 5 bases clipped from V and 7 bases from J, the junction kept 10 bases outside the gene matches. Here the CDR3 DNA reads TGTGCCAGTAGTCGCCCCGGGACTAGCGGGAGTAAGAATGAGCAGTTCTTC. This codes for CASSRPGTSGSKNEQFF.

Here the CDR3 DNA reads TGTGCCAGCAGCTTAGGCTGGAGCCTCTCCTACAATGAGCAGTTCTTC. As protein: CASSLGWSLSYNEQFF. The rearrangement uses TRBV7-2 and TRBJ2-1; unclear D gene. This CDR3 is 16 amino acids long. CDR1 is SGHTA, CDR2 FQGNSA, per germline. Deletions cut 1 base from V and 0 bases from J, with 10 bases between.

This sequence joins TRBV11-3 and TRBJ1-4; D is uncertain. CDR3 length: 13 residues. From germline, CDR1 is SGHNT and CDR2 YENEEA. Trimming removed 5 bases at V and 7 bases at J, with 11 bases between. The CDR3 DNA is TGTGCCAGCAGCCCTTTCTCTAGTGAAAAACTGTTTTTT. Translated: CASSPFSSEKLFF.

The chain has TRBV7-3 and TRBJ2-5; 8 bases align to TRBD1. The CDR3 has 14 amino acids. Germline CDR1 reads SGHTA; CDR2 reads FQGTGA. Trimming removed 5 bases from V and 7 bases from J; junction bases left unmatched: 9. CDR3 sequence: CASSRQGTVGTQYF. In DNA, the CDR3 is TGTGCCAGCAGCCGACAGGGGACGGTGGGGACCCAGTACTTC.